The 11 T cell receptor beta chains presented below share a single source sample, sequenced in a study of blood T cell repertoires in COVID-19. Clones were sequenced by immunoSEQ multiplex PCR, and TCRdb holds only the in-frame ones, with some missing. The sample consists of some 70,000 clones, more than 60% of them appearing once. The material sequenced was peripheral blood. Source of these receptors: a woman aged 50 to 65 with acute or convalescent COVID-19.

CDR3 in DNA: TGTGCCAGTAGTATATCAAGAGACAGGGCGGGTCAGCCCCAGCATTTT. It encodes CASSISRDRAGQPQHF. V is TRBV19 and J is TRBJ1-5, with 7 bases aligning to TRBD1. The J segment lost 6 bases and the V segment lost 2 bases, leaving 10 bases of the junction unmatched. Germline CDR1 reads LNHDA; CDR2 reads SQIVND (reference sequence). The CDR3 has 16 amino acids.

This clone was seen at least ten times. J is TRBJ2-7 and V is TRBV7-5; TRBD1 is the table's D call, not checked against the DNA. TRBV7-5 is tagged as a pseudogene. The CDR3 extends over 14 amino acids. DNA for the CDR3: TGTGCCAGAAGCAGTAGACAGAGCTCCTACGAGCAGTACTTC. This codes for CARSSRQSSYEQYF.

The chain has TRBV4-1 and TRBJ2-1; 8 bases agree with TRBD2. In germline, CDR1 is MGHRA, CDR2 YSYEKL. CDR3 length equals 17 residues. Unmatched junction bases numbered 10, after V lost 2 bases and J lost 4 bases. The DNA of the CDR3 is TGCGCCAGCAGCCAACTAAACGCGGGGGGATTTTACAATGAGCAGTTCTTC. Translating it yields CASSQLNAGGFYNEQFF.

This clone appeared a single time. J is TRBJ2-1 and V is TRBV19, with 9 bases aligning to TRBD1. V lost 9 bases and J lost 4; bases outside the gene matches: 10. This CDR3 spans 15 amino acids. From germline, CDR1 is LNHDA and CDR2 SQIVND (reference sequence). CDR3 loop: CASRPWDREYNEQFF. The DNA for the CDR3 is TGTGCCAGCCGGCCGTGGGACAGGGAGTACAATGAGCAGTTCTTC.

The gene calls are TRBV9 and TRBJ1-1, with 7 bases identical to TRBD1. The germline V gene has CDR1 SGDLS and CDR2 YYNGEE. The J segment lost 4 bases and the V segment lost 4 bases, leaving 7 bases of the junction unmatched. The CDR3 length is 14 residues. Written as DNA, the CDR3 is TGTGCCAGCAGCCCGAAGACAGGGATCACTGAAGCTTTCTTT. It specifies CASSPKTGITEAFF.

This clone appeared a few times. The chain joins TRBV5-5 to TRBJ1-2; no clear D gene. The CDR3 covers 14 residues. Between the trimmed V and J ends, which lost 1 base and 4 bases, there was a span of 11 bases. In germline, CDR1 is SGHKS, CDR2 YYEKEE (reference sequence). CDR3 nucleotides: TGTGCCAGCAGCTTGTTCGGGGAACCCTATGGCTACACCTTC. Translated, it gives CASSLFGEPYGYTF.

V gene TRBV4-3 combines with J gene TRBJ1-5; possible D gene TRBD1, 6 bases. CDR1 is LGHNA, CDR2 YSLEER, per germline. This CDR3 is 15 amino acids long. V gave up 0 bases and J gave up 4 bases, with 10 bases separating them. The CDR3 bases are TGCGCCAGCAGCCAAGACAGGGGTGCAAATCAGCCCCAGCATTTT. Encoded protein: CASSQDRGANQPQHF.

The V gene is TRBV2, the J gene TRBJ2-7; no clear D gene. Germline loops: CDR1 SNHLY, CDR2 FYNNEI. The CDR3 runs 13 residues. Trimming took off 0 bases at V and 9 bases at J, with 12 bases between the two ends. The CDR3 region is CASSEASPRGQYF. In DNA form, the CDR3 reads TGTGCCAGCAGTGAAGCGTCCCCCCGCGGGCAGTACTTC.

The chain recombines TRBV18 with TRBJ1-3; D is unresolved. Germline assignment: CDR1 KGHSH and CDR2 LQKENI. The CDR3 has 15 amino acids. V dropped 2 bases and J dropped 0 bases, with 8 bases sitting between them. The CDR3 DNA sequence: TGTGCCAGCTCACCATCTGCAGTCTCTGGAAACACCATATATTTT. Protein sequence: CASSPSAVSGNTIYF.

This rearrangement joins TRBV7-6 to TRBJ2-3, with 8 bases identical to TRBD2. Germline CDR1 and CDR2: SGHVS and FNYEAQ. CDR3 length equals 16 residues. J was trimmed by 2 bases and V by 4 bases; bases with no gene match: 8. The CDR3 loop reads CASSSYSGVNTDTQYF. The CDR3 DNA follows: TGTGCCAGCAGCTCCTATAGCGGGGTGAACACAGATACGCAGTATTTT.

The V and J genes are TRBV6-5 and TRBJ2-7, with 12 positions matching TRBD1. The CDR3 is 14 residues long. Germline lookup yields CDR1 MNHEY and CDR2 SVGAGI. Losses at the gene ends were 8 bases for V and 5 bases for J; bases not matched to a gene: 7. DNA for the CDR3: TGTGCCAGCGCTATGGGACAGGGGGCCCACGAGCAGTACTTC. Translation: CASAMGQGAHEQYF.